Listed below are T cell receptor beta chains from one sample, sequenced in a study of control samples from healthy donors and cancer patients. Sequenced by immunoSEQ multiplex PCR; TCRdb stores in-frame clones only, minus some. The table shows about 120,000 clones, with about 89% occurring only once. Sequenced: blood. These receptors were collected from a man between 45 and 60 years old in good health. Each CDR3 is given with its conserved first and last residue. A D gene is named only where the DNA matches it firmly. Part of the rows lack a size; the others show once, few, many or a class for expanded clones.

V gene	D gene	clone size	J gene	CDR3 DNA	CDR3 protein
TRBV6-5	NA	NA	TRBJ1-6	TGTGCCAGCAGTTACCTCCCCGGGGGTGGGGGACCCCTCCACTTT	CASSYLPGGGGPLHF
TRBV9	NA	NA	TRBJ1-2	TGTGCCAGCAGCGGAGGGGAACGCTACACCTTC	CASSGGERYTF
TRBV27	NA	NA	TRBJ1-2	TGTGCCAGCAGTCCCTCCCCGACAGGTATCTATGGCTACACCTTC	CASSPSPTGIYGYTF
TRBV27	NA	NA	TRBJ1-2	TGTGCCAGCCGGGTTAACCCGGGCTATGGCTACACCTTC	CASRVNPGYGYTF
TRBV5-1	NA	NA	TRBJ1-6	TGCGCCAGCAGCTTGGGGGGGCGCAGGTTGACACCCCTCCACTTT	CASSLGGRRLTPLHF
TRBV5-1	TRBD1	NA	TRBJ1-6	TGCGCCAGCAGCTTCGACAGGGATTCACCCCTCCACTTT	CASSFDRDSPLHF
TRBV10-3	TRBD1	NA	TRBJ1-2	TGTGCCATCAGCCCTCGGGGGACAGGGAACTATGGCTACACCTTC	CAISPRGTGNYGYTF
TRBV15	NA	NA	TRBJ1-2	TGTGCCACCAGCAGAGTAAAAGGGGGGAACTATGGCTACACCTTC	CATSRVKGGNYGYTF
TRBV9	NA	NA	TRBJ2-1	TGTGCCAGCAGCGTTCAGGGCTACAATGAGCAGTTCTTC	CASSVQGYNEQFF
TRBV9	NA	NA	TRBJ2-7	TGTGCCAGCAGCGTAGGATCGAGCATACCCTACGAGCAGTACTTC	CASSVGSSIPYEQYF
TRBV6-5	NA	once	TRBJ2-3	TGTGCCAGCGGTCCAAGCACAGATACGCAGTATTTT	CASGPSTDTQYF
TRBV7-6	TRBD2	NA	TRBJ2-5	TGTGCCAGCAGCTTACTCGCTAGCGGGGGGAAGGAGACCCAGTACTTC	CASSLLASGGKETQYF
TRBV30	TRBD2	NA	TRBJ2-3	TGTGCCTGGGGAGGGAGGGGACCAGATACGCAGTATTTT	CAWGGRGPDTQYF
TRBV29-1	NA	once	TRBJ1-2	TGCAGCGCCCGGACCCAAGGGGGGGGCTACACCTTC	CSARTQGGGYTF
TRBV5-1	NA	NA	TRBJ1-1	TGCGCCAGCGACGTAGATGGGGGTAAAGCTTTCTTT	CASDVDGGKAFF
TRBV20-1	NA	NA	TRBJ1-1	TGCAGTGCTGATGCAATGGTATCTTTCTTT	CSADAMVSFF